This entry is about one T cell receptor beta chain. The target antigen is unknown. The entry originates in a study of OX40 agonist ivuxolimab in advanced cancers. Study in general: With a range of roughly 20 to 85, age averaged approximately 54 years, and around 80% were male. Patients with prior anti-PD-1, anti-PD-L1 or anti-CTLA-4 therapy were eligible; about 40% had some.

Overall study findings and caveats: Compared with CD4+, CD8+ T cells on average had more expanded clones.

Libraries were prepared by immunoSEQ multiplex PCR; TCRdb keeps only in-frame clonotypes and omits some of them. The sample records tens of thousands of clones, approximately 90% being singletons. The cohort excluded patients with autoimmune disease history or systemic immunosuppression. The germline gives CDR1 SNHLY, CDR2 FYNNEI. V dropped 6 bases and J dropped 6; count of bases not matched to a gene: 12. This CDR3 spans 17 amino acids. The rearrangement uses TRBV2 and TRBJ2-7; 15 bases are shared with TRBD2. The TCR sequence derives from an adult with an advanced solid tumor such as melanoma, head and neck, liver or kidney cancer. The specimen comprised CD4+ or CD8+ T cells sorted from blood, sampled in a trial of the OX40 agonist ivuxolimab. This chain's CDR3 is CASRVIGLAGGPGEQYF. CDR3 nucleotides: TGTGCCAGCAGGGTGATTGGACTAGCGGGAGGGCCTGGCGAGCAGTACTTC.